The 26 T cell receptor beta chains below come from one sample, sequenced in a study of immune evolution from preneoplasia to lung adenocarcinoma. TCRdb's table, derived via immunoSEQ multiplex PCR, lists solely in-frame clones and lacks some. The sample lists about 6,500 clones, roughly 76% occurring once. Sequencing was performed on FFPE invasive lung adenocarcinoma tissue. Receptors were obtained from a person in their sixties with lung adenocarcinoma.

This clone occurred a few times. This chain uses TRBV4-1 with TRBJ1-4; TRBD1 is a possible D gene (5 bases). CDR3 size: 17 residues. V was pared by 0 bases and J by 0 bases, with 11 bases between. Per germline, CDR1 MGHRA and CDR2 YSYEKL. The CDR3 DNA sequence: TGCGCCAGCAGCCAAGATCTTGAGGGGCCAACTAATGAAAAACTGTTTTTT. Its translation is CASSQDLEGPTNEKLFF.

V usage is TRBV28 and J usage is TRBJ2-7, with 10 bases lining up with TRBD1. Trimming removed 6 bases from V and 7 bases from J; junction bases left unmatched: 9. This CDR3 contains 14 residues. Per germline, CDR1 MDHEN and CDR2 SYDVKM. This CDR3 reads CASRSGTGAREQYF. The DNA of the CDR3 is TGTGCCAGCAGGTCCGGGACAGGGGCTCGGGAGCAGTACTTC.

This clone was seen a few times. The V call is TRBV28, the J call TRBJ2-2, with TRBD2 matching over 15 bases. From germline, CDR1 is MDHEN and CDR2 SYDVKM. After removal of 8 bases from V and 4 bases from J, the junction contained 8 bases not matched to a gene. The CDR3 loop spans 17 amino acids. CDR3 in amino acids: CASRGTSGRIFTGELFF. The CDR3 coding sequence is TGTGCCAGCCGAGGGACTAGCGGGAGGATTTTCACCGGGGAGCTGTTTTTT.

V is TRBV29-1 and J is TRBJ2-5; possible D gene TRBD2, 8 bases. Germline lookup yields CDR1 SQVTM and CDR2 ANQGSEA. The V end was cut by 6 bases, the J end by 5 bases, with 16 bases between. The CDR3 runs to 13 residues. The CDR3 spells CSVGTAGVETQYF. The CDR3 coding sequence is TGCAGCGTGGGGACAGCGGGGGTGGAGACCCAGTACTTC. Full variable domain (rest looked up from reference TRBV29-1 and TRBJ2-5): SAVISQKPSRDICQRGTSLTIQCQVDSQVTMMFWYRQQPGQSLTLIATANQGSEATYESGFVIDKFPISRPNLTFSTLTVSNMSPEDSSIYLCSVGTAGVETQYFGPGTRLLVL.

This clone is large by share. The chain has TRBV7-9 and TRBJ2-5; D might be TRBD2 (6 bases). Trimming pared 2 bases from V and 5 bases from J, leaving 9 bases between. The germline CDR1 and CDR2 sequences are SEHNR and FQNEAQ (reference sequence). This CDR3 spans 13 amino acids. CDR3: CASSLSGGETQYF. Here the CDR3 DNA reads TGTGCCAGCAGCTTATCTGGGGGGGAGACCCAGTACTTC.

The count of this clone is one. J is TRBJ1-2 and V is TRBV28; the D is unclear. The CDR3 is made up of 13 amino acids. With 7 bases removed from V and 6 bases from J, the gap between germline ends came to 15 bases. In germline, CDR1 is MDHEN, CDR2 SYDVKM. CDR3: CASNFPGSNGYTF. As DNA, the CDR3 is TGTGCCAGCAATTTTCCGGGGAGTAATGGCTACACCTTC.

V usage is TRBV29-1 and J usage is TRBJ2-3; 9 bases agree with TRBD2. The germline CDR1 and CDR2 sequences are SQVTM and ANQGSEA. After removal of 4 bases from V and 6 bases from J, the junction contained 5 bases not matched to a gene. The CDR3 has 13 amino acids. The CDR3 sequence: CSVVSGRRDTQYF. CDR3 nucleotides: TGCAGCGTTGTGAGCGGGAGGAGGGATACGCAGTATTTT.

This chain links TRBV15 with TRBJ2-3; unclear D gene. Trimming stripped 5 bases from V and 0 bases from J, with 12 bases between. Germline V gives CDR1 LNHNV, CDR2 YYDKDF (reference sequence). The CDR3 covers 15 residues. In nucleotides, the CDR3 is TGTGCCACCAGCCAGCAATATCAGAGCACAGATACGCAGTATTTT. Protein: CATSQQYQSTDTQYF.

The chain couples TRBV27 to TRBJ2-7; 8 bases match TRBD1. V was clipped by 3 bases and J by 4 bases; unmatched bases: 14. The CDR3 covers 17 residues. Germline V gene sequence: CDR1 MNHEY, CDR2 SMNVEV (reference sequence). The CDR3 DNA reads as TGTGCCAGCAGTTTTACCGAGACAGGGGATCATAGGTACGAGCAGTACTTC. Translation gives CASSFTETGDHRYEQYF.

The chain employs TRBV5-1 and TRBJ2-1; weak D call: TRBD1 (6 bases). The CDR3 runs to 17 residues. Trimming removed 1 base at V and 1 base at J, with 15 bases between. From germline, CDR1 is SGHRS and CDR2 YFSETQ. The CDR3 spells CASSLTTGKVSYNEQFF. CDR3 DNA: TGCGCCAGCAGCTTGACCACAGGGAAGGTTTCCTACAATGAGCAGTTCTTC.

This chain uses TRBV11-2 with TRBJ2-1; 12 bases line up with TRBD2. This CDR3 is built from 15 residues. The germline gives CDR1 SGHAT, CDR2 FQNNGV. Germline trimming cut 4 bases from V and 4 bases from J; bases unmatched to any gene: 2. Written as DNA, the CDR3 is TGTGCCAGCAGCTGGACTAGCGGGACTTACAATGAGCAGTTCTTC. Translated, it gives CASSWTSGTYNEQFF.

This clone was seen a few times. The gene calls are TRBV7-2 and TRBJ1-1; D not certain. This CDR3 region has 14 residues. The germline CDR1 and CDR2 sequences are SGHTA and FQGNSA. Trimming took 3 bases from V and 4 from J, leaving 12 bases between them. The CDR3 region has the DNA TGTGCCAGCAGCTTCGGACGGTTGGGCACTGAAGCTTTCTTT. It translates to CASSFGRLGTEAFF.

The chain carries TRBV5-4 and TRBJ2-3; the D is unclear. The CDR3 has 12 residues. V was clipped by 3 bases and J by 0 bases, with 2 bases between them. CDR1 is SGHNT, CDR2 YYREEE, per germline (reference sequence). The CDR3: CASSSSTDTQYF. Here the CDR3 DNA reads TGTGCCAGCAGCTCTAGCACAGATACGCAGTATTTT.

The V gene is TRBV5-6, the J gene TRBJ2-1; unclear D gene. Per the germline V gene, CDR1 is SGHDT and CDR2 is YYEEEE. The CDR3 sequence is 15 residues long. Trimming cost V 0 bases and J 0 bases, with 7 bases left between them. The CDR3 loop reads CASSLDVSSYNEQFF. Here the CDR3 DNA reads TGTGCCAGCAGCTTGGACGTGAGCTCCTACAATGAGCAGTTCTTC.

The CDR3 DNA follows: TGTGCCAGCAGTTACTCCGGACAGGGGAGACACGAGCAGTACTTC. Translating it yields CASSYSGQGRHEQYF. The chain combines TRBV6-6 with TRBJ2-7, with 9 bases matching TRBD1. V gave up 0 bases and J gave up 5 bases; unmatched junction bases: 5. This CDR3 is 15 amino acids long. Germline loops: CDR1 MNHNY, CDR2 SVGAGI (reference sequence).

The chain couples TRBV28 to TRBJ1-4; 10 nucleotides match TRBD1. Per germline, CDR1 MDHEN and CDR2 SYDVKM. V was clipped by 10 bases and J by 7 bases; unmatched bases: 9. CDR3 length: 14 amino acids. CDR3 nucleotides: TGTGCCACCCACTCCGGGACAGGGGTTGAAAAACTGTTTTTT. Translating it yields CATHSGTGVEKLFF.

The gene calls are TRBV7-9 and TRBJ2-1, with 13 bases aligning to TRBD2. Germline CDR1 and CDR2: SEHNR and FQNEAQ (reference sequence). V lost 4 bases and J lost 9; bases outside the gene matches: 6. The CDR3 is 15 residues long. CDR3 nucleotide sequence: TGTGCCAGCAGCTCGGGGACTAGCGGGATGGGTGAGCAGTTCTTC. Translating gives CASSSGTSGMGEQFF.

This sequence joins TRBV6-5 and TRBJ2-1; weak D call: TRBD2 (6 bases). CDR1 MNHEY and CDR2 SVGAGI come from the germline V gene. V shed 6 bases and J shed 7 bases, with 13 bases lying between them. The CDR3 has 13 residues. Here the CDR3 reads CASSRTSLNEQFF. The CDR3 DNA reads as TGTGCCAGCAGCCGTACTAGCCTTAATGAGCAGTTCTTC.

The V call is TRBV11-2, the J call TRBJ2-7; 12 bases align to TRBD2. J gave up 4 bases and V 5 bases, and 6 bases lay outside the gene matches. The CDR3 has 15 residues. Germline CDR1 SGHAT, CDR2 FQNNGV. As DNA, the CDR3 is TGTGCCAGCAGCCCGAAGACTAGCGGGAGTTACGAGCAGTACTTC. Translated, it gives CASSPKTSGSYEQYF.

The V call is TRBV5-6, the J call TRBJ2-7, with D perhaps TRBD2 (6 bases). V gave up 2 bases and J gave up 7 bases, with 10 bases separating them. CDR3 length equals 12 residues. Germline-derived CDR1 and CDR2 are SGHDT and YYEEEE. The CDR3 spells CASSFLAREQYF. The CDR3 DNA sequence: TGTGCCAGCAGCTTTCTAGCGCGGGAGCAGTACTTC.

This clone showed up just once. Here the CDR3 reads CASSFDGLAYGYTF. In DNA form, the CDR3 reads TGTGCCAGCAGTTTCGATGGCCTCGCCTATGGCTACACCTTC. The chain employs TRBV28 and TRBJ1-2; unclear D gene. CDR1 and CDR2 (germline): MDHEN, SYDVKM. The CDR3 sequence is 14 residues long. Trimming took 3 bases from V and 4 from J, leaving 12 bases between them.

This sequence joins TRBV19 and TRBJ2-7; 11 nucleotides agree with TRBD1. The junction had 8 bases not matched to a gene; V was cut back by 5 bases and J by 5 bases. The germline V gene has CDR1 LNHDA and CDR2 SQIVND (reference sequence). The CDR3 length is 15 residues. The DNA for the CDR3 is TGTGCCAGTAGTTCGGGGACAGGGGGAGTCCACGAGCAGTACTTC. Translating it yields CASSSGTGGVHEQYF.

The chain couples TRBV2 to TRBJ2-7; D remains unclear. The CDR3 length is 14 residues. Between the trimmed V and J ends, which lost 4 bases and 2 bases, there was a span of 12 bases. Germline CDR1 and CDR2: SNHLY and FYNNEI. In DNA form, the CDR3 reads TGTGCCAGCAGTGTAGGGATCCAAACCTACGAGCAGTACTTC. Translation gives CASSVGIQTYEQYF.

The chain combines TRBV4-1 with TRBJ1-5, with D possibly being TRBD1 (5 bases). CDR3 size: 18 residues. Germline CDR1 is MGHRA and CDR2 is YSYEKL. The V gene lost 0 bases and the J gene lost 4 bases, with 19 bases spanning the gap. CDR3 residues: CASSQDGTGSGTNQPQHF. The CDR3 DNA reads TGCGCCAGCAGCCAAGACGGGACCGGGTCGGGTACTAATCAGCCCCAGCATTTT.

The chain is built from TRBV19 and TRBJ1-5; possibly TRBD1 for D (6 bases). The CDR3 spans 19 residues. Between the trimmed V and J ends, which lost 1 base and 5 bases, there was a span of 24 bases. Germline loops: CDR1 LNHDA, CDR2 SQIVND (reference sequence). The CDR3 DNA reads TGTGCCAGTAGTATAGCCCCGATTAGTAGGACAGTGAGTCATCAGCCCCAGCATTTT. Its protein is CASSIAPISRTVSHQPQHF.

This chain uses TRBV6-1 with TRBJ2-2; TRBD1 agrees at 10 bases. The germline V gene has CDR1 MNHNS and CDR2 SASEGT. The V and J ends lost 6 bases and 7 bases, in that order; junction bases with no gene match: 8. CDR3 size: 15 residues. The CDR3 sequence: CASSLDRGIGGELFF. CDR3 nucleotide sequence: TGTGCCAGCAGCCTGGACAGGGGGATCGGCGGGGAGCTGTTTTTT.